This T cell receptor (beta chain) was obtained from a study of control samples from healthy donors and cancer patients. Repertoires were generated with immunoSEQ multiplex PCR, while TCRdb's copy carries only in-frame clones and drops some. The data contain roughly 130,000 clones, 85% to 95% of them singletons. The CDR3 consists of 17 residues. Germline lookup yields CDR1 LGHNT and CDR2 FRNRAP. V lost 0 bases, J lost 0 bases, and 12 bases lay in between. Material for sequencing was blood. This clonotype was sampled from a man younger than 35 in good health. V usage is TRBV12-5 and J usage is TRBJ1-3; a weak D match, TRBD1 (5 bases). The CDR3 sequence: CASGLVVTAHSGNTIYF. CDR3 nucleotide sequence: TGTGCTAGTGGTTTGGTTGTGACAGCTCACTCTGGAAACACCATATATTTT.